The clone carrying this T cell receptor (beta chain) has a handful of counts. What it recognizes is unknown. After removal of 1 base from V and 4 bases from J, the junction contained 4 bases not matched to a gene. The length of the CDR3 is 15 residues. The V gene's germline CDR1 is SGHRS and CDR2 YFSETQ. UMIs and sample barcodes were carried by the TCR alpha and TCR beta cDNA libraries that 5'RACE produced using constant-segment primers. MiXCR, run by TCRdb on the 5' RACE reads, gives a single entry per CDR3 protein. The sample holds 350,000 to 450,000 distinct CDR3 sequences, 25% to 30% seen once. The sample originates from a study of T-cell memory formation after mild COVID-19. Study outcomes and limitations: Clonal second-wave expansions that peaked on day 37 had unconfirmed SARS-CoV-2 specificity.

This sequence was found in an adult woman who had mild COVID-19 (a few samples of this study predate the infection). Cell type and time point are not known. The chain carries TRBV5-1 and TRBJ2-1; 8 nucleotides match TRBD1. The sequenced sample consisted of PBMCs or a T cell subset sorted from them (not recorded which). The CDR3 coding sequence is TGCGCCAGCAGCTTGTGGCAGGGGGCTTACAATGAGCAGTTCTTC. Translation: CASSLWQGAYNEQFF.